This paragraph reports one T cell receptor beta chain. What it recognizes is unknown. The CDR3 is 13 amino acids. The V gene lost 5 bases and the J gene lost 4 bases, with 11 bases spanning the gap. Germline CDR1 SGHVS, CDR2 FNYEAQ. The data are from a study of post-analysis software for immune sequencing data. The study's findings and limits: The study found TRBV5-6, TRBV5-1 and TRBV20-1 among five TRBV segments more frequent in patients than controls. Compared with controls, patients showed significantly lower normalized Chao1 diversity.

Prepared TCR beta cDNA libraries contained unique molecular identifiers. Each CDR3 protein gets one entry after TCRdb re-called the PCR reads with MiXCR. There are 600,000 to 700,000 distinct CDR3 sequences in the sample; 55% to 60% occur only once, and roughly 12% lies in the top ten. The receptor was isolated from a girl between 2 and 10 years old with multiple sclerosis. The rearrangement joins TRBV7-6 to TRBJ1-1; D gene unclear. Source material: blood. CDR3 loop: CASSDGRGTEAFF. CDR3 DNA: TGTGCCAGCAGCGACGGACGGGGCACTGAAGCTTTCTTT.